The clone carrying this T cell receptor (beta chain) was observed once. This specimen belongs to a study of blood T cell repertoires in COVID-19. V was cut by 5 bases and J by 5 bases, with 24 bases left in between. The CDR3 covers 16 residues. Germline CDR1 and CDR2: SQVTM and ANQGSEA. This table comes from immunoSEQ multiplex PCR, and its TCRdb copy is limited to in-frame clones, with some not included. In the table there are 150,000 to 200,000 clones, roughly 88% of which are singletons. The chain recombines TRBV29-1 with TRBJ2-5, with a possible D match to TRBD1 (5 bases). Specimen: peripheral blood. This receptor was identified in a man in his 60s with acute or convalescent COVID-19. The CDR3 loop reads CSVSRTQGTGFETQYF. CDR3 DNA: TGCAGCGTTTCACGGACCCAGGGAACTGGCTTTGAGACCCAGTACTTC.